These 30 T cell receptor beta chains share one sample of origin, sequenced in a study of T cell clusters in autoimmune cytopenias. TRB was amplified by touch-down multiplex PCR, primer pools A and B combined. One entry per CDR3 protein, without DNA, is what TCRdb gives after re-calling the multiplex PCR reads. The sample has 7,700 or so distinct CDR3 sequences. TRB was amplified from 250 ng of peripheral blood genomic DNA per sample. The sequenced sample consisted of peripheral blood. The receptors were gathered from a human donor with an autoimmune cytopenia or autoimmune hepatitis (not recorded which).

The chain recombines TRBV27 with TRBJ2-3; TCRdb's D call, TRBD1, is unchecked because there is no DNA. CDR3 length: 14 amino acids. Germline V lookup: CDR1 MNHEY, CDR2 SMNVEV (reference sequence). This CDR3 is CASSGAGLYRGQYF.

The chain joins TRBV18 to TRBJ1-5; TCRdb's D gene call, TRBD1, goes unchecked for lack of DNA. From germline, CDR1 is KGHSH and CDR2 LQKENI. This CDR3 contains 16 residues. CDR3 sequence: CASSRGLEAGAQPQHF.

The gene calls are TRBV6-5 and TRBJ2-7. Germline values: CDR1 MNHEY, CDR2 SVGAGI. CDR3 length equals 13 residues. CDR3 sequence: CASSIMSSYEQYF.

This clonotype is deemed medium-sized by its frequency. The chain has TRBV6-2 or TRBV6-3 and TRBJ2-5; lacking DNA, the TRBD1 call made by TCRdb goes unchecked. The CDR3 loop spans 13 amino acids. Germline lookup yields CDR1 MNHEY and CDR2 SVGEGT. This CDR3 reads CASLRDSQETQYF.

The gene calls are TRBV5-5 and TRBJ2-6; the TCRdb call, TRBD1, lacks DNA for checking. CDR1 and CDR2 from the germline V gene are SGHKS and YYEKEE (reference sequence). The CDR3 extends over 16 amino acids. This CDR3 reads CASSPGGGSGANVLTF.

By frequency, this clonotype registers medium-sized. The chain couples TRBV29-1 to TRBJ2-7; TCRdb reports TRBD1, a call that lacks DNA to check it against. The germline V gene has CDR1 SQVTM and CDR2 ANQGSEA. This CDR3 is built from 11 residues. CDR3 region: CSVGTGDRQYF.

This chain connects TRBV6-2 or TRBV6-3 to TRBJ2-5. Germline V gene data show CDR1 as MNHEY and CDR2 as SVGEGT. This CDR3 is built from 14 residues. This chain's CDR3 is CASSYVTEQETQYF.

The gene calls are TRBV18 and TRBJ1-5. The CDR3 covers 16 residues. The germline CDR1 and CDR2 sequences are KGHSH and LQKENI. This chain's CDR3 is CASSDSRAYSNQPQHF.

V gene TRBV10-3 combines with J gene TRBJ2-2; TCRdb's assignment of TRBD2 cannot be checked, as there is no DNA. The CDR3 sequence is 15 residues long. Germline V lookup: CDR1 ENHRY, CDR2 SYGVKD. The CDR3 region is CAIKGASGRSGELFF.

V gene TRBV13 combines with J gene TRBJ2-5; TCRdb reports TRBD1, a call that lacks DNA to check it against. The CDR3 is made up of 14 amino acids. CDR1 and CDR2 (germline): PRHDT, FYEKMQ (reference sequence). The CDR3 region is CASSPRTGLETQYF. The variable domain in full, with the rest retrieved from reference TRBV13 and TRBJ2-5, is AAGVIQSPRHLIKEKRETATLKCYPIPRHDTVYWYQQGPGQDPQFLISFYEKMQSDKGSIPDRFSAQQFSDYHSELNMSSLELGDSALYFCASSPRTGLETQYFGPGTRLLVL.

This clonotype counts as medium-sized (0.01 to 0.1%) by frequency. This chain connects TRBV29-1 to TRBJ2-7. Germline lookup yields CDR1 SQVTM and CDR2 ANQGSEA. The CDR3 totals 12 residues. CDR3 sequence: CSVVGQTYEQYF.

V is TRBV27 and J is TRBJ2-1. The CDR3 contains 14 residues. The germline V gene has CDR1 MNHEY and CDR2 SMNVEV (reference sequence). CDR3 sequence reads: CASSAGDSYNEQFF.

Considering frequency, this clonotype is medium-sized. The chain joins TRBV7-6 to TRBJ2-2; the D call of TRBD2 rests on TCRdb alone, since no DNA is present to check it. Germline lookup yields CDR1 SGHVS and CDR2 FNYEAQ. The CDR3 totals 13 residues. The CDR3 loop is CASSPGGPGELFF.

The J gene is TRBJ1-1, the V gene TRBV6-6. The CDR3 is 16 amino acids. Germline CDR1 is MNHNY and CDR2 is SVGAGI (reference sequence). The CDR3 protein is CASSRTERHAHAEAFF.

The chain couples TRBV27 to TRBJ2-2; TCRdb calls TRBD2, which cannot be checked without DNA. Per germline, CDR1 MNHEY and CDR2 SMNVEV (reference sequence). The CDR3 has 17 amino acids. The CDR3 is CASSLLGLAENTGELFF.

This chain uses TRBV5-1 with TRBJ2-5; TCRdb gives TRBD1 as the D gene, but with no DNA this cannot be confirmed. CDR1 is SGHRS, CDR2 YFSETQ, per germline. The CDR3 has 13 residues. Here the CDR3 reads CASSLIISGPQYF.

The rearrangement joins TRBV20-1 to TRBJ1-3; TCRdb's D gene call, TRBD1, goes unchecked for lack of DNA. CDR1 and CDR2 from the germline V gene are DFQATT and SNEGSKA (reference sequence). This CDR3 contains 13 residues. The CDR3 here is CSAREGGGNTIYF.

The rearrangement joins TRBV13 to TRBJ2-7; TCRdb's D call, TRBD2, is unchecked because there is no DNA. From germline, CDR1 is PRHDT and CDR2 FYEKMQ (reference sequence). The CDR3 sequence is 15 residues long. CDR3 amino acids: CASSTSGRVSYEQYF.

The chain couples TRBV6-5 to TRBJ1-2; absent DNA, TCRdb's TRBD1 call cannot be checked. From germline, CDR1 is MNHEY and CDR2 SVGAGI. The CDR3 is 13 amino acids. This CDR3 is CASRPQGLLGYTF.

CDR3 sequence: CASSPGGVRSPLHF. The chain recombines TRBV5-6 with TRBJ1-6; no DNA is available, so the TRBD1 call from TCRdb remains unchecked. The CDR3 is 14 amino acids. Germline V CDR1 and CDR2: SGHDT, YYEEEE.

V is TRBV15 and J is TRBJ2-7; as DNA is missing, the TRBD1 call by TCRdb cannot be tested. CDR3 length equals 15 residues. Germline CDR1 LNHNV, CDR2 YYDKDF (reference sequence). The CDR3 loop reads CATSRRNRGLHEQYF.

V gene TRBV27 combines with J gene TRBJ2-2; no DNA is available, so the TRBD2 call from TCRdb remains unchecked. Germline CDR1 reads MNHEY; CDR2 reads SMNVEV (reference sequence). This CDR3 has 16 amino acids. The CDR3: CASSFVRVRRPGELFF.

By frequency, this clonotype registers medium-sized (0.01 to 0.1%). The rearrangement uses TRBV11-1 and TRBJ2-7; no DNA is available, so the TRBD1 call from TCRdb remains unchecked. CDR3 size: 14 residues. CDR1 and CDR2 from the germline V gene are SGHAT and FQDESV (reference sequence). The CDR3: CASSGDRGKNEQYF.

The V gene is TRBV19, the J gene TRBJ2-7; checking the TCRdb D call of TRBD1 is not possible without DNA. This CDR3 is 15 amino acids long. The germline V gene has CDR1 LNHDA and CDR2 SQIVND (reference sequence). The CDR3: CASSGPGQGKGEQYF.

The chain recombines TRBV7-3 with TRBJ1-3. This CDR3 is 13 amino acids long. CDR1 is SGHTA, CDR2 FQGTGA, per germline. This CDR3 is CASSTSRGNTIYF. The variable domain in full, completed from reference TRBV7-3 and TRBJ1-3, reads GAGVSQTPSNKVTEKGKYVELRCDPISGHTALYWYRQSLGQGPEFLIYFQGTGAADDSGLPNDRFFAVRPEGSVSTLKIQRTERGDSAVYLCASSTSRGNTIYFGEGSWLTVV.

This clonotype ranks as medium-sized in terms of frequency. This sequence joins TRBV6-1 and TRBJ1-4; TCRdb designates TRBD1, a call that cannot be tested without DNA. The germline CDR1 and CDR2 sequences are MNHNS and SASEGT. The CDR3 consists of 12 residues. The CDR3 spells CASSDGPRKLFF.

This clonotype ranks as medium-sized in terms of frequency. The V and J genes are TRBV30 and TRBJ2-1; TCRdb outputs TRBD2, but without DNA this stays unchecked. The germline gives CDR1 GTSNPN, CDR2 SVGIG (reference sequence). This CDR3 spans 14 amino acids. The CDR3 sequence is CAWKTSGIYNEQFF. Full variable domain (outside the CDR3, taken from reference TRBV30 and TRBJ2-1): SQTIHQWPATLVQPVGSPLSLECTVEGTSNPNLYWYRQAAGRGLQLLFYSVGIGQISSEVPQNLSASRPQDRQFILSSKKLLLSDSGFYLCAWKTSGIYNEQFFGPGTRLTVL.

This clonotype registers medium-sized (0.01 to 0.1%) by frequency. The chain combines TRBV29-1 with TRBJ1-5; TCRdb outputs TRBD1, but without DNA this stays unchecked. Germline V gene data show CDR1 as SQVTM and CDR2 as ANQGSEA. This CDR3 has 14 amino acids. The chain's CDR3 is CSVQEDRVSQPQHF.

The chain links TRBV6-8 to TRBJ2-1; the D call from TCRdb, TRBD2, cannot be confirmed without DNA. Germline V CDR1 and CDR2: MNHGY, SAAAGT. The length of the CDR3 is 16 residues. The CDR3: CASSSQGTSGSYEQFF.

This chain joins TRBV7-2 and TRBJ2-1; the TCRdb D gene call, TRBD2, has no DNA to confirm it. The length of the CDR3 is 15 residues. The germline V gene encodes CDR1 SGHTA and CDR2 FQGNSA. The CDR3 protein is CASSLGSGGALEQFF.